This TCR beta chain was retrieved from a study of T cell responses to AZD1222 COVID-19 vaccine (dated by TCRdb to 2020 to 2023). Regarding the complete study: A total of 230 to 250 trial participants underwent TCR sequencing, of whom 207 received two doses of AZD1222 and some 25 received two doses of the MenACWY control vaccine. Enrollment into the trials was organized by age into subgroups of 18-55, 56-69 and 70-plus years, and those subgroups contained around 150, 28 and 57 TCR-sequenced participants, respectively. General findings and caveats noted by the study authors: In the small 56-69-year group, the increase in depth fell short of significance, most likely because of low power. Conclusions about previously exposed vaccinees were limited because only six AZD1222 recipients were SARS-CoV-2 seropositive at baseline. After two AZD1222 doses, spike-specific TCR breadth and depth were significantly higher than at day 0 and than in MenACWY recipients. Most participants were white British and females outnumbered males, and the authors suggested that clonal diversity may have been underestimated. No day 14 peak-response samples were available, so repertoires were characterized only after the peak T cell response. Reportedly, close to half of the unique spike-specific TCRs recognized epitopes lying outside the regions that are mutated in the B.1.351 and B.1.1.7 variants. Vaccine-associated CD4 TCRs spanned the whole spike protein, with dominant responses in regions 160-218 and 743-854.

The meaning of the sample's time point label: about 28 days (+/-7) after the second vaccine dose. Taken with the paper, the label for treatment or condition translates to: meningococcal conjugate vaccine given as trial control. Vaccinee samples were obtained from the UK trials COV001 and COV002, which included a single-blind randomized controlled phase 2/3 trial of AZD1222 (ChAdOx1 nCoV-19) in healthy adults. Trial participant PBMC samples were collected at day 0 and day 28 after the second dose for TCRbeta chain sequencing. The CDR3 regions of human TCRbeta chains were analyzed by immunosequencing. In the source study's methods: Repertoire TCRs were matched against a reference library of SARS-CoV-2-specific TCRs generated with the MIRA antigen-specificity platform. Breadth was defined as the fraction of unique TCRs that were SARS-CoV-2-associated, and depth was defined as the fraction of total T cells that were SARS-CoV-2-associated. Each spike-specific TCR was assigned to its reactive spike region and to a CD4 or CD8 class using the MIRA data. Log10-transformed breadth and depth values were compared by one-way ANOVA with Sidak's multiple comparisons tests. TCRdb holds this immuneACCESS table with in-frame rearrangements only. Some clones are missing; in checked studies, unresolved V genes explain under half, and the rest has no known cause. The V and J calls and clone size come from that table; D and trimming were worked out from the DNA. A total of 150,000 to 200,000 clones appear in this sample, 85% to 95% of them only once. Less than 4.5% of the sample goes to the ten largest clones.

With regard to this clone: This receptor's antigen is unknown. Nothing much larger sits one base from this clone, and base qualities are not available.

The germline V gene (reference sequence) sets CDR1 to SEHNR and CDR2 to FQNEAQ. The CDR3 contains 15 residues, cysteine and phenylalanine counted. Just the 45-base CDR3 DNA is kept, in frame starting at base 1. V was cut back by 4 bases and J by 5 bases, leaving a gap of 15 bases between them. The sequence links TRBV7-9 to TRBJ2-1; 5 matching bases give a weak D call of TRBD2. The sample here was peripheral blood, taken 28 days after the second dose of the MenACWY control vaccine. This sequence was found in an adult who received the MenACWY meningococcal vaccine as a control. The DNA sequence is given as TGTGCCAGCAGCTCCGTGGGGAGACGCCACAATGAGCAGTTCTTC. This gives the protein CASSSVGRRHNEQFF. Beyond the CDR3, the reference TRBV7-9 and TRBJ2-1 genes provide the residues; the full variable domain reads: DTGVSQNPRHKITKRGQNVTFRCDPISEHNRLYWYRQTLGQGPEFLTYFQNEAQLEKSRLLSDRFSAERPKGSFSTLEIQRTEQGDSAMYLCASSSVGRRHNEQFFGPGTRLTVL.